The 14 T cell receptor beta chains reported below all come from one sample, sequenced in a study of cytomegalovirus exposure and HLA in healthy donors. The PCR employed 60 Vbeta primers together with 13 Jbeta primers. Using immunoSEQ multiplex PCR, the repertoire was profiled, and TCRdb retains in-frame clones only, with some absent. The table lists 30,000 to 40,000 clones, about 70% of them singletons. Source material: PBMCs. These receptors originate from a man between 40 and 49 years old in good health and CMV-seronegative.

The chain carries TRBV7-2 and TRBJ2-3; 15 nucleotides line up with TRBD2. The V gene end was trimmed by 10 bases and the J gene end by 6 bases; junction bases not matched to a gene: 14. The CDR3 has 17 residues. The germline V gene encodes CDR1 SGHTA and CDR2 FQGNSA. The CDR3 loop reads CATGQGLAGGNLDTQYF. The CDR3 nucleotides are TGTGCCACCGGACAGGGACTAGCGGGGGGTAACTTGGATACGCAGTATTTT.

This chain links TRBV25-1 with TRBJ2-1, with 15 bases identical to TRBD2. The trim removed 0 bases at V and 7 bases at J, leaving 1 base unmatched. CDR3 length: 16 residues. The V gene's germline CDR1 is MGHDK and CDR2 SYGVNS. DNA of the CDR3: TGTGCCAGCAGTGAATATGGACTAGCGGGGGGGAATGAGCAGTTCTTC. Protein product: CASSEYGLAGGNEQFF.

This clone is deemed medium-sized. The rearrangement links TRBV5-5 to TRBJ2-7; 9 bases match TRBD1. The germline V gene encodes CDR1 SGHKS and CDR2 YYEKEE (reference sequence). V lost 3 bases to trimming and J lost 0 bases; unmatched junction nucleotides: 4. This CDR3 has 15 residues. CDR3 nucleotides: TGTGCCAGCAGCTATAGGACAGGGGACTCCTACGAGCAGTACTTC. The encoded protein is CASSYRTGDSYEQYF.

The chain combines TRBV2 with TRBJ1-3, with 7 bases that match TRBD1. Per the germline V gene, CDR1 is SNHLY and CDR2 is FYNNEI. The CDR3 loop spans 15 amino acids. Unmatched junction bases numbered 7, after V lost 6 bases and J lost 2 bases. The CDR3 DNA reads as TGTGCCAGCAGACCTACAGGGGAACCTGGAAACACCATATATTTT. The encoded protein is CASRPTGEPGNTIYF.

The chain joins TRBV6-4 to TRBJ2-3; 7 bases are a match to TRBD2. CDR3 length: 14 residues. J was trimmed by 6 bases and V by 4 bases; bases with no gene match: 7. CDR1 is MRHNA, CDR2 SNTAGT, per germline. CDR3 nucleotide sequence: TGTGCCAGCAGTGGCGGACTAGATACCGATACGCAGTATTTT. It encodes CASSGGLDTDTQYF.

The chain recombines TRBV4-1 with TRBJ1-5, with a tentative D call TRBD1 (5 bases). Germline V gene data show CDR1 as MGHRA and CDR2 as YSYEKL. The V end was cut by 1 base, the J end by 2 bases, with 18 bases between. The CDR3 extends over 18 amino acids. The CDR3 DNA sequence: TGCGCCAGCAGCCAAGGGCCCCCGTGGGGGGAAGGCAATCAGCCCCAGCATTTT. Its protein product is CASSQGPPWGEGNQPQHF.

The DNA of the CDR3 is TGTGCCAGCAGCTTCGGGACAGGGGATCAGCCCCAGCATTTT. It specifies CASSFGTGDQPQHF. J is TRBJ1-5 and V is TRBV7-2; TRBD1 matches at 10 bases. V gave up 3 bases and J gave up 5 bases; unmatched junction bases: 1. CDR1 is SGHTA, CDR2 FQGNSA, per germline. The CDR3 has 14 amino acids.

V usage is TRBV5-6 and J usage is TRBJ2-7, with D hard to call. Trimming took 4 bases from V and 3 from J, leaving 8 bases between them. Germline loops: CDR1 SGHDT, CDR2 YYEEEE. This CDR3 contains 12 residues. DNA of the CDR3: TGTGCCAGCAGCATTCACTACTACGAGCAGTACTTC. Translating it yields CASSIHYYEQYF.

Sample share makes this clone large. The genes are TRBV5-1 and TRBJ2-3, with no clear D. CDR1 SGHRS and CDR2 YFSETQ come from the germline V gene. The CDR3 covers 16 residues. Between the trimmed V and J ends, which lost 4 bases and 2 bases, there was a span of 17 bases. The CDR3 loop is CASSLQPGTFTDTQYF. DNA for the CDR3: TGCGCCAGCAGCCTCCAGCCGGGTACTTTCACAGATACGCAGTATTTT.

The chain carries TRBV4-2 and TRBJ2-3; 12 bases match TRBD2. Losses at the gene ends were 1 base for V and 4 bases for J; bases not matched to a gene: 6. The CDR3 has 17 amino acids. Germline V gene sequence: CDR1 LGHNA, CDR2 YNFKEQ. The CDR3 DNA is TGTGCCAGCAGCCAAGTGCCTAGCGGGGGGGAGGCAGATACGCAGTATTTT. It is translated as CASSQVPSGGEADTQYF.

This CDR3 reads CAWSVSGSNQPQHF. The CDR3 coding sequence is TGTGCCTGGAGTGTAAGCGGGAGCAATCAGCCCCAGCATTTT. This chain uses TRBV30 with TRBJ1-5, with unresolved D. The length of the CDR3 is 14 residues. The germline V gene encodes CDR1 GTSNPN and CDR2 SVGIG (reference sequence). V shed 0 bases and J shed 1 base, with 7 bases lying between them. Together with reference TRBV30 and TRBJ1-5, the CDR3 gives the full variable domain: SQTIHQWPATLVQPVGSPLSLECTVEGTSNPNLYWYRQAAGRGLQLLFYSVGIGQISSEVPQNLSASRPQDRQFILSSKKLLLSDSGFYLCAWSVSGSNQPQHFGDGTRLSIL.

This clone occurred a few times. In nucleotides, the CDR3 is TGTGCCAGCAGCGACTTAGCGGGAGACCAAGAGACCCAGTACTTC. Its translation is CASSDLAGDQETQYF. The chain couples TRBV9 to TRBJ2-5, with TRBD2 matching over 9 bases. Unmatched junction bases numbered 3, after V lost 3 bases and J lost 0 bases. Germline CDR1 reads SGDLS; CDR2 reads YYNGEE. The CDR3 contains 15 residues. Supplemented by reference TRBV9 and TRBJ2-5, the full variable domain reads DSGVTQTPKHLITATGQRVTLRCSPRSGDLSVYWYQQSLDQGLQFLIQYYNGEERAKGNILERFSAQQFPDLHSELNLSSLELGDSALYFCASSDLAGDQETQYFGPGTRLLVL.

The chain carries TRBV6-5 and TRBJ2-7, with 9 bases lining up with TRBD1. V gave up 7 bases and J gave up 5 bases; unmatched junction bases: 9. The CDR3 spans 14 residues. Germline V lookup: CDR1 MNHEY, CDR2 SVGAGI. The CDR3 DNA sequence: TGTGCCAGCACCGACGGGGGACAGGGCGACGAGCAGTACTTC. Its translation is CASTDGGQGDEQYF.

The CDR3 coding sequence is TGTGCCAGCAGTGGATCGGACAGGGGAACCGGGGAGCTGTTTTTT. It specifies CASSGSDRGTGELFF. This chain connects TRBV25-1 to TRBJ2-2, with 9 bases aligning to TRBD1. Germline V lookup: CDR1 MGHDK, CDR2 SYGVNS. The CDR3 totals 15 residues. With V trimmed by 4 bases and J by 5 bases, 5 bases remained unmatched.